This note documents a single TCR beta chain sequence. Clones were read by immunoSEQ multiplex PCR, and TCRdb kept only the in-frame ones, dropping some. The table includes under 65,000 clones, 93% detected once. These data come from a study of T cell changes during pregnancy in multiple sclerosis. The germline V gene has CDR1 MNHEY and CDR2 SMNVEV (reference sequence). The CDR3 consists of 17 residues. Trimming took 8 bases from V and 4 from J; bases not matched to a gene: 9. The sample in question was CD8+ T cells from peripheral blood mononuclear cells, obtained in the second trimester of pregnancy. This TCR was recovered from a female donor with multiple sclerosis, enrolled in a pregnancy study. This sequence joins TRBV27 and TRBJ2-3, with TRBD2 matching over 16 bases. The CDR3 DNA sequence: TGTGCCAGCTCTTTAGGGACTAGCGGGGGGGCCGCAGATACGCAGTATTTT. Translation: CASSLGTSGGAADTQYF.